The entry below describes one TCR beta chain. The specificity of this receptor is unknown. It has no much larger one-base neighbor in the sample; base qualities were not kept. Ophthalmopathy patients had moderately to severely active disease, Clinical Activity Score of at least 3, NOSPECS grade of at least 4, and duration under 3 months. Exclusion was applied to patients with uncontrolled infections, other autoimmune diseases, pregnancy or lactation. Diagnoses were based on clinical symptoms, serum thyroxine and TRAb, thyroid ultrasound and orbital computed tomography. PBMCs were separated from under 12 ml of fresh peripheral blood using Ficoll-Paque density gradient centrifugation. Trizol reagent was used to extract total RNA, and RNA quality was then checked on an Agilent 2100 Bioanalyzer. This entry belongs to a study of T cells in Graves' hyperthyroidism and ophthalmopathy (dated by TCRdb to about 2019). In the study overall: Peripheral blood samples were taken at initial diagnosis, before any treatment was given. Thyroid tissue and blood T-cell repertoires from roughly 6 Graves' hyperthyroidism patients were also compared in the study. According to the paper, TCR Vbeta CDR3 sequencing was carried out on some 140 peripheral blood samples, which came from 40 to 45 ophthalmopathy, approximately 72 hyperthyroidism and some 17 progressor patients. Prospective prediction of ophthalmopathy was tested in an independent validation cohort consisting of about 19 hyperthyroidism patients and some 17 patients who later progressed to ophthalmopathy. A discovery cohort of about a hundred patients, roughly 40 with Graves' ophthalmopathy and about 58 with stable Graves' hyperthyroidism, was used to find distinguishing TCR V-J signatures. For training and testing, the 100 or so patients in the discovery cohort were randomly divided in a 7:3 ratio. Following sampling, methimazole starting at 30 mg daily was given to hyperthyroidism patients, and high-dose intravenous methylprednisolone was given to ophthalmopathy patients.

General study outcomes and caveats: In validation, the model predicted progression to ophthalmopathy with roughly 66% sensitivity and 72% to 75% specificity, a median of around 6.6 months before onset. Ophthalmopathy was separated from stable hyperthyroidism by a 13 V-J signature model, with approximately 86% sensitivity and about 84% specificity obtained in cross-validation and 80%/75% obtained in testing. Sample size was not statistically predetermined, and blinding of investigators to group allocation was not performed. Most expanded thyroid clonotypes (frequency above 0.001) were also found in blood, which suggests that blood repertoires may mirror thyroid immune responses.

The TCR beta CDR3 regions were amplified from RNA transcripts. A first-round RT-PCR of the TCR CDR3 used the HTBI primer set with the Qiagen OneStep RT-PCR kit. Libraries were constructed in a second round of multiplex PCR, after which size selection and purification were performed. Libraries were sequenced paired-end with 100 bp reads on an Illumina HiSeq2000. From the authors' description of their analysis: Raw data were processed with SOAPnuke, discarding reads with adapters, uncalled bases, mean Phred below 15, or no exact constant-primer or identifier match. High-quality paired reads were merged using COPE v1.2.5, and each unique nucleotide sequence was defined as a clonotype. Clonotypes were aligned to IMGT TRBV, TRBD and TRBJ reference segments using MiTCR v1.1. The analysis was restricted to V-J combinations with a frequency above 0.0001, which together covered roughly 99% of the repertoires. A TCS score was defined as the ratio of F50 (clonal expansion) to E x V (chaos), with BLOSUM62-based TCRdist applied between CDR3 peptides within each V-J. Welch's t-statistics and random forest reduced some 510 V-J features to fewer than 15, which were used in a naive Bayes classifier (R e1071). TCRdb ran its own pipeline on the public reads, namely fastp trimming at Q25 and MiXCR clone calling, and kept in-frame beta chains. Under each unique CDR3 protein, matching rows form one entry showing the most common genes and DNA. TCRdb's processing, not the authors', yielded these V and J calls. Counted in this sample were about 640,000 distinct CDR3 sequences; around 20% of them appeared once. The top ten constitute under 35% of the sample.

This TCR came from a man aged 25-45 years with Graves' ophthalmopathy. Sequencing was performed on blood.

The bases are TGTGCCAGCAATATTATAGGGGGTGCAATGGTCAATCAGCCCCAGCATTTT. Translated, this gives CASNIIGGAMVNQPQHF. The chain uses TRBV28 and TRBJ1-5; matching of 6 bases hints at TRBD1 as the D gene. V was cut back by 7 bases and J by 3 bases, leaving a gap of 22 bases between them. CDR1 MDHEN and CDR2 SYDVKM were looked up in the germline V gene. Taken from cysteine to phenylalanine, the CDR3 has 17 residues. Of all the DNA, just the CDR3 is kept, 51 bases in frame from base 1.